This is a list of T cell receptor beta chains from one sample in a study of shared clonotypes between healthy human individuals. The protocol was immunoSEQ multiplex PCR, while the TCRdb copy is restricted to in-frame clones and leaves out a portion. The profile shows about 1.1 million clones, approximately 75% of them singletons. The sequenced material came from memory CD4+ T cells from PBMCs. The receptor set was obtained from a man younger than 30 in good health. Some clones in this sample may be carry-over from other donors' samples. Both conserved end residues are trimmed from each CDR3. A clone size is listed for some rows: how often the clone was seen (once, few, many), or a class if it is expanded.

clone_size | v_call | cdr3_aa
NA | TRBV21-1 | ASSRAAIQTSTDTQY
NA | TRBV19 | ASSVPGQVAGYT
NA | TRBV28 | ASSLPDRVGNQPQH
NA | TRBV6-6 | ASSYGPESEQY
NA | TRBV28 | ASSSSAQETQY
NA | TRBV2 | ASDRGVIEAF
NA | TRBV15 | ATSRVPLPQYNEQF
NA | TRBV2 | ASSGRGTGSQETQY
NA | TRBV7-2 | ASSLQTVTGELF
once | TRBV9 | ASSPHPPGTSGYEQY
NA | TRBV7-9 | ASSHKVSDTQY
NA | TRBV5-1 | ASSLDGREHDTGAHTQY
NA | TRBV15 | ATSPGTWEEQY
NA | TRBV21-1 | ASSKDRDRACPFYGYT
NA | TRBV28 | ASSVPGESSYEQY
NA | TRBV15 | ATSRDTSAVAETQY
NA | TRBV10-3 | AISAGESRGYT
once | TRBV4-2 | ASSQEVGPSTDTQY
NA | TRBV28 | ASSSRLAGVYEQY
NA | TRBV15 | ATSREGLARREQY
NA | TRBV19 | ASTSGTGGRVEQY
NA | TRBV20-1 | SALRETQY
few | TRBV18 | ASSPQTGNSGANVLT
NA | TRBV5-1 | ASSLITSEETQY
few | TRBV5-1 | ASSLRQMNTEAF
NA | TRBV2 | ASRFGAKYEQY